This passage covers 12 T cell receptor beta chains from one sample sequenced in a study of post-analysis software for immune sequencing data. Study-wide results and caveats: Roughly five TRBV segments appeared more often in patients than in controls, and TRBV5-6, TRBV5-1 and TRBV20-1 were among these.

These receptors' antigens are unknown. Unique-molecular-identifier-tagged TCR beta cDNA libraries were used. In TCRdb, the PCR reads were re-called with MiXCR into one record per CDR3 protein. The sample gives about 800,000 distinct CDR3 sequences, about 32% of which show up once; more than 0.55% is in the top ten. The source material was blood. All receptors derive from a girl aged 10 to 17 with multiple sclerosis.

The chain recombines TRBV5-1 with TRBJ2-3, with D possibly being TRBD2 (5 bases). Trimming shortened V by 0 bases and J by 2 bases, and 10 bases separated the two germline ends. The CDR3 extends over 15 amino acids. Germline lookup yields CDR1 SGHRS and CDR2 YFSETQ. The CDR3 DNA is TGCGCCAGCAGCTTGGTACGGGGTATCACAGATACGCAGTATTTT. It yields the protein CASSLVRGITDTQYF.

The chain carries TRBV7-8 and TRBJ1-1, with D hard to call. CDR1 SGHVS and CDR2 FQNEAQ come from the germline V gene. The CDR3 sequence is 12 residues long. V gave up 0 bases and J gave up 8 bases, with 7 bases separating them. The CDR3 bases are TGTGCCAGCAGCTTAGCGGCCCGCGAAGCTTTCTTT. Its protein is CASSLAAREAFF.

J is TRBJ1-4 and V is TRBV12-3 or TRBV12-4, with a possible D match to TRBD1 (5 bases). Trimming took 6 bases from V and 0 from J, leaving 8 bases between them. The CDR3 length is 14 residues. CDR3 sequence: CASREQATNEKLFF. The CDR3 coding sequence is TGTGCCAGCAGAGAACAGGCAACTAATGAAAAACTGTTTTTT.

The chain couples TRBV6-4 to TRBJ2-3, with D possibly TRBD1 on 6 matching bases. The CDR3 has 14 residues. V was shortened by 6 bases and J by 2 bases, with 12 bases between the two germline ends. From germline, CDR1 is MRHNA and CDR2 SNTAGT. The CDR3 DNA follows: TGTGCCAGCAGCCCCCGGGACACCACAGATACGCAGTATTTT. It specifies CASSPRDTTDTQYF.

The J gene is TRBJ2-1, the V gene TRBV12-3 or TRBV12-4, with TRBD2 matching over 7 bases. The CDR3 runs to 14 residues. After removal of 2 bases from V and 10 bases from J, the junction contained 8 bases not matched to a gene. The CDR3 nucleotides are TGTGCCAGCAGTTTAAGGGCTAGCGGAAGGGAGCAGTTCTTC. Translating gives CASSLRASGREQFF.

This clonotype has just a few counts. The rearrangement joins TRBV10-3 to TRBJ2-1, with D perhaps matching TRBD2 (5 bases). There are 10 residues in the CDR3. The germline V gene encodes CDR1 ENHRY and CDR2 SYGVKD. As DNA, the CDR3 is TGTGCGAGCGGAGACAATGAGCAGTTCTTC. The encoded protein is CASGDNEQFF.

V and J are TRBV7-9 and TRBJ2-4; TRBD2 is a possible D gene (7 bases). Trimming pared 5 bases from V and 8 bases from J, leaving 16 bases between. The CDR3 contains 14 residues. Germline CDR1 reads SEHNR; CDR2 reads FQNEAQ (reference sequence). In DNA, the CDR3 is TGTGCCAGCAGCCCGCGCGGGGGCGTCGACATTCAGTACTTC. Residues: CASSPRGGVDIQYF.

For the CDR3, the DNA is TGTGCCAGCAGCTTAAATAGGGCGGGAGGGCTAAAGTCCTACAATGAGCAGTTCTTC. Translated, it gives CASSLNRAGGLKSYNEQFF. The J gene is TRBJ2-1, the V gene TRBV11-2, with 9 bases matching TRBD2. V shed 2 bases, J shed 1 base, and the junction held 12 bases outside the gene matches. Germline values: CDR1 SGHAT, CDR2 FQNNGV. The CDR3 runs 19 residues.

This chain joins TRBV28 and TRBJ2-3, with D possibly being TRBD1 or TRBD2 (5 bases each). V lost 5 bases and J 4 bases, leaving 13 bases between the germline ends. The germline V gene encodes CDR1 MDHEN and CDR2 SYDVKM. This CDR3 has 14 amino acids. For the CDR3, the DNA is TGTGCCAGCAGTGACCGGGACGGGTCAGATACGCAGTATTTT. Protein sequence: CASSDRDGSDTQYF.

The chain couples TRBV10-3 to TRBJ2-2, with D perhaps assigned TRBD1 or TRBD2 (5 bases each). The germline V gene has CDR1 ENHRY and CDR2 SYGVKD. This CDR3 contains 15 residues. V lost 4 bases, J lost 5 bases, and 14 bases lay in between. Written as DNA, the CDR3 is TGTGCCATCAGTGGAGGGACGGCTAGAACCGGGGAGCTGTTTTTT. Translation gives CAISGGTARTGELFF.

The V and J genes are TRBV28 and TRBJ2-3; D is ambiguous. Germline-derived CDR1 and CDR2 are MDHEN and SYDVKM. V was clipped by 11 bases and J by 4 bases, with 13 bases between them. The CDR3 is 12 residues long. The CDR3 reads CAALDLPDTQYF. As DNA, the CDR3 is TGTGCCGCCTTGGATCTCCCAGATACGCAGTATTTT. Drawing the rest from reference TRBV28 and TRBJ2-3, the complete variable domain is DVKVTQSSRYLVKRTGEKVFLECVQDMDHENMFWYRQDPGLGLRLIYFSYDVKMKEKGDIPEGYSVSREKKERFSLILESASTNQTSMYLCAALDLPDTQYFGPGTRLTVL.

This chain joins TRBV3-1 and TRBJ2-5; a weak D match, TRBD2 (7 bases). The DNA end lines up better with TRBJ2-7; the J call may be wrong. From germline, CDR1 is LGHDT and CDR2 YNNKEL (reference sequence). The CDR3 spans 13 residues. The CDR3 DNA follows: TGTGCCAGCAGCCCTGGGGGGGCGCGCGAGCAGTACTTC. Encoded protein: CASSPGGAREQYF.